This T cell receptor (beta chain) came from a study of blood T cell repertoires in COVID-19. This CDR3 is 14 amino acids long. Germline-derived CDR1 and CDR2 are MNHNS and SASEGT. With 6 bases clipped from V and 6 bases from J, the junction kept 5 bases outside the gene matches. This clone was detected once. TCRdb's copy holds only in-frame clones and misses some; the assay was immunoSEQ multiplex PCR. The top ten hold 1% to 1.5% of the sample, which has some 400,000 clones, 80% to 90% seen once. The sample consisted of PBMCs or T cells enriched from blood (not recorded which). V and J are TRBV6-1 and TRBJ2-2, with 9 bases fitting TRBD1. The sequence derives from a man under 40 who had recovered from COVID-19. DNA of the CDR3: TGTGCCAGCAGGGACAGGGGAGAGGCCGGGGAGCTGTTTTTT. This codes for CASRDRGEAGELFF.